This is a list of T cell receptor beta chains from one sample in a study of blood T cell repertoires in COVID-19. The protocol was immunoSEQ multiplex PCR, while the TCRdb copy is restricted to in-frame clones and leaves out a portion. The sample shows around 100,000 clones, about 90% of them seen only once. The sequenced material came from peripheral blood. The receptor source for this set is a human donor in a cohort sampled during active COVID-19. Both conserved end residues are part of each CDR3. The D gene is left open where the match is weak. Clone size is given for some rows only: seen once, a few or many times, or a class if the clone is expanded.

d_call	v_call	cdr3_length	clone_size	j_call	cdr3_aa	cdr3_nt
TRBD2	TRBV28	14	.	TRBJ2-1	CASGLSAGELEQFF	TGTGCCAGCGGGCTTAGCGCGGGAGAGCTTGAGCAGTTCTTC
.	TRBV5-1	13	.	TRBJ1-5	CASSLESDQPQHF	TGCGCCAGCAGCTTGGAGTCAGATCAGCCCCAGCATTTT
.	TRBV27	15	once	TRBJ2-1	CASSLGGRWINEQFF	TGTGCCAGCAGTTTAGGAGGGAGGTGGATCAATGAGCAGTTCTTC
TRBD2	TRBV28	16	.	TRBJ2-4	CASSFEGSGGANIQYF	TGTGCCAGCAGTTTTGAGGGTAGCGGGGGGGCCAACATTCAGTACTTC
TRBD1	TRBV19	16	few	TRBJ1-6	CASSMLWTGLNSPLHF	TGTGCCAGTAGTATGCTCTGGACAGGACTAAATTCACCCCTCCACTTT
.	TRBV19	16	.	TRBJ2-7	CASSRYGGRTFYEQYF	TGTGCCAGTTCTCGCTACGGGGGACGGACGTTCTACGAGCAGTACTTC
TRBD2	TRBV3-1/TRBV3-2	14	.	TRBJ2-1	CASSHPSGRGEQFF	TGTGCCAGCAGCCACCCTAGCGGGAGGGGTGAGCAGTTCTTC
TRBD2	TRBV7-9	15	once	TRBJ2-1	CASSPRLAGTNEQFF	TGTGCCAGCAGCCCCCGGCTAGCGGGAACGAATGAGCAGTTCTTC
TRBD2	TRBV2	18	.	TRBJ2-3	CASSEITLAGTSTDTQYF	TGTGCCAGCAGCGAAATTACCCTAGCGGGTACTAGCACAGATACGCAGTATTTT
TRBD1	TRBV7-2	16	.	TRBJ2-7	CASSRSGQGLSYEQYF	TGTGCCAGCAGCCGCTCTGGACAGGGACTCTCCTACGAGCAGTACTTC
.	TRBV5-1	17	.	TRBJ1-3	CASSLAGGNSRGNTIYF	TGCGCCAGCAGCTTGGCTGGCGGGAATTCGCGGGGAAACACCATATATTTT
.	TRBV19	14	.	TRBJ1-2	CASSRSQRAYGYTF	TGTGCCAGTAGTAGATCCCAGAGGGCCTATGGCTACACCTTC
TRBD1	TRBV5-1	14	.	TRBJ2-1	CASSSQGAVNEQFF	TGCGCCAGCAGCTCACAGGGGGCTGTTAATGAGCAGTTCTTC
.	TRBV2	15	.	TRBJ1-2	CASSEEGTYLGGYTF	TGTGCCAGCAGTGAGGAGGGTACCTACCTTGGAGGCTACACCTTC
.	TRBV6-5	14	.	TRBJ2-4	CASSYQRQENIQYF	TGTGCCAGCAGTTACCAACGACAAGAAAACATTCAGTACTTC
.	TRBV3-1/TRBV3-2	14	once	TRBJ1-2	CASSQTGTNYGYTF	TGTGCCAGCAGCCAAACAGGGACAAACTATGGCTACACCTTC
TRBD1	TRBV5-6	16	.	TRBJ1-2	CASSQGQGHSNYGYTF	TGTGCCAGCAGCCAGGGACAGGGACACTCTAACTATGGCTACACCTTC
TRBD2	TRBV19	17	.	TRBJ2-5	CASSIYTSGGTPETQYF	TGTGCCAGTAGTATATACACTAGCGGGGGAACGCCAGAGACCCAGTACTTC
TRBD2	TRBV3-1/TRBV3-2	17	.	TRBJ2-1	CASSPRLAGHSYNEQFF	TGTGCCAGCAGCCCCCGACTAGCGGGGCACTCCTACAATGAGCAGTTCTTC
TRBD2	TRBV28	15	.	TRBJ2-7	CASSLPSGNSYEQYF	TGTGCCAGCAGTTTACCTAGCGGGAACTCCTACGAGCAGTACTTC
TRBD2	TRBV7-6	16	.	TRBJ2-3	CASSPNSGGHTDTQYF	TGTGCCAGCAGCCCCAATAGCGGGGGCCACACAGATACGCAGTATTTT
TRBD2	TRBV27	17	.	TRBJ2-5	CASSPGTSGGPQETQYF	TGTGCCAGCAGCCCTGGGACTAGCGGGGGTCCGCAAGAGACCCAGTACTTC
.	TRBV11-2	13	.	TRBJ2-1	CASSLESHGEQFF	TGTGCCAGCAGCTTAGAATCGCACGGTGAGCAGTTCTTC
TRBD2	TRBV3-1/TRBV3-2	17	.	TRBJ2-1	CASSQDQREGSYNEQFF	TGTGCCAGCAGCCAAGACCAGCGGGAGGGCTCCTACAATGAGCAGTTCTTC
TRBD2	TRBV19	15	.	TRBJ2-7	CASSIALAGVGEQYF	TGTGCCAGTAGTATTGCACTAGCGGGAGTTGGTGAGCAGTACTTC
TRBD2	TRBV5-4	15	.	TRBJ2-7	CASSSPTSGGTEQYF	TGTGCCAGCAGCTCACCGACTAGCGGGGGTACAGAGCAGTACTTC
TRBD1	TRBV7-3	14	.	TRBJ2-2	CASSSTGGAGELFF	TGTGCCAGCAGCTCGACAGGGGGCGCCGGGGAGCTGTTTTTT
.	TRBV28	17	.	TRBJ2-3	CASSSRRVTPREDTQYF	TGTGCCAGCAGTTCACGACGAGTCACTCCACGGGAGGATACGCAGTATTTT
TRBD1	TRBV11-3	16	.	TRBJ2-2	CASSPGQGPNTGELFF	TGTGCCAGCAGCCCGGGACAGGGGCCGAACACCGGGGAGCTGTTTTTT
TRBD1	TRBV28	15	.	TRBJ1-3	CASRYQGGSGNTIYF	TGTGCCAGCAGGTATCAGGGGGGCTCTGGAAACACCATATATTTT
.	TRBV19	15	.	TRBJ2-7	CASSIRGSVSYEQYF	TGTGCCAGTAGTATCAGGGGAAGTGTATCCTACGAGCAGTACTTC
.	TRBV9	15	.	TRBJ2-2	CASSPEGSPTGELFF	TGTGCCAGCAGCCCTGAGGGCAGTCCCACCGGGGAGCTGTTTTTT
TRBD2	TRBV7-3	19	.	TRBJ2-1	CASSLVPGLADPSNNEQFF	TGTGCCAGCAGCTTAGTTCCCGGACTAGCGGACCCTTCTAATAATGAGCAGTTCTTC
TRBD2	TRBV27	15	.	TRBJ2-7	CASSQKREPSYEQYF	TGTGCCAGCAGCCAAAAGCGGGAGCCCTCCTACGAGCAGTACTTC
.	TRBV28	11	.	TRBJ1-1	CASGRGTEAFF	TGTGCCAGCGGCAGGGGCACTGAAGCTTTCTTT
TRBD1	TRBV7-8	14	.	TRBJ1-5	CASSMGQLNQPQHF	TGTGCCAGCAGCATGGGACAGCTAAATCAGCCCCAGCATTTT
.	TRBV6-5	14	once	TRBJ1-1	CASRRGGWGTEAFF	TGTGCCAGCAGGAGGGGGGGATGGGGCACTGAAGCTTTCTTT
TRBD1	TRBV13	16	many	TRBJ1-6	CASSLGGTDTNSPLHF	TGTGCCAGCAGCTTAGGAGGGACAGATACTAATTCACCCCTCCACTTT
.	TRBV5-6	16	.	TRBJ2-1	CASSLAGREAYNEQFF	TGTGCCAGCAGCTTGGCGGGGCGGGAAGCCTACAATGAGCAGTTCTTC
.	TRBV28	15	.	TRBJ1-1	CASRVAGYVNTEAFF	TGTGCCAGCAGGGTCGCAGGCTATGTGAACACTGAAGCTTTCTTT
.	TRBV5-6	15	.	TRBJ2-5	CASSFFLGAAQAQYF	TGTGCCAGCAGCTTCTTTCTAGGGGCGGCCCAGGCCCAGTACTTC
TRBD2	TRBV12-3/TRBV12-4	12	.	TRBJ2-7	CASKSGRYEQYF	TGTGCCAGCAAAAGCGGGAGGTACGAGCAGTACTTC
TRBD1	TRBV2	12	.	TRBJ1-2	CASSSQGAGYTF	TGTGCCAGCAGTTCCCAGGGGGCTGGCTACACCTTC
.	TRBV6-5	12	.	TRBJ2-7	CASVRSDGGQYF	TGTGCCAGCGTAAGAAGCGACGGAGGGCAGTACTTC
TRBD2	TRBV10-3	17	.	TRBJ2-2	CAISPGKVAGRIGELFF	TGTGCCATCTCCCCCGGAAAGGTAGCGGGACGGATCGGGGAGCTGTTTTTT
TRBD1	TRBV7-9	15	.	TRBJ2-7	CASSPGQGGGYEQYF	TGTGCCAGCAGCCCCGGACAGGGCGGTGGATACGAGCAGTACTTC
TRBD2	TRBV6-6	15	.	TRBJ2-7	CASSYYGGVSYEQYF	TGTGCCAGCAGTTACTACGGGGGGGTATCCTACGAGCAGTACTTC
.	TRBV19	13	.	TRBJ2-2	CASSMFRDGELFF	TGTGCCAGTAGTATGTTCCGGGACGGGGAGCTGTTTTTT
TRBD1	TRBV24-1	13	.	TRBJ1-2	CATKHDREGGYTF	TGTGCCACCAAACATGACAGGGAAGGTGGCTACACCTTC
TRBD2	TRBV19	18	.	TRBJ2-1	CASSAGLAGANSYNEQFF	TGTGCCAGTAGTGCGGGACTAGCGGGGGCGAACTCCTACAATGAGCAGTTCTTC
.	TRBV5-1	15	.	TRBJ2-7	CASSPPRGNSYEQYF	TGCGCCAGCAGCCCCCCTCGGGGGAACTCCTACGAGCAGTACTTC
.	TRBV9	16	.	TRBJ1-2	CASSRTYGDGNYGYTF	TGTGCCAGCAGCCGAACCTACGGAGACGGAAACTATGGCTACACCTTC
.	TRBV6-5	13	.	TRBJ2-5	CASIKGVMETQYF	TGTGCCAGCATTAAAGGGGTCATGGAGACCCAGTACTTC
TRBD2	TRBV5-5	15	once	TRBJ2-2	CASSRSGFPTGELFF	TGTGCCAGCAGCCGTAGCGGGTTCCCCACCGGGGAGCTGTTTTTT
TRBD2	TRBV19	16	.	TRBJ2-1	CASSSRTSGRWNEQFF	TGTGCCAGTAGTAGCCGGACTAGCGGGAGATGGAATGAGCAGTTCTTC